Presented here are 27 T cell receptor beta chains from one specimen sequenced in a study of identifying expanded T cells in peripheral blood. This table comes from immunoSEQ multiplex PCR, and its TCRdb copy is limited to in-frame clones, with some not included. Found here are approximately 110,000 clones, 75% to 90% of them singletons; the top ten hold around 17%. Sequenced: blood. Every receptor here comes from a person aged 18 to 75 in good health.

V usage is TRBV19 and J usage is TRBJ2-4; TRBD1 matches at 12 bases. The germline V gene has CDR1 LNHDA and CDR2 SQIVND (reference sequence). The CDR3 is made up of 19 amino acids. Trimming cost V 3 bases and J 2 bases; bases outside gene matches: 11. The CDR3 sequence is CASSIRGLGQGATKNIQYF. As DNA, the CDR3 is TGTGCCAGTAGTATTCGGGGGCTGGGACAGGGGGCAACCAAAAACATTCAGTACTTC.

The chain is built from TRBV2 and TRBJ2-5; TRBD2 is a possible D gene (5 bases). Between the trimmed V and J ends, which lost 6 bases and 6 bases, there was a span of 5 bases. The germline V gene encodes CDR1 SNHLY and CDR2 FYNNEI. This CDR3 spans 10 amino acids. This CDR3 is CASSGKTQYF. DNA for the CDR3: TGTGCCAGCAGCGGGAAGACCCAGTACTTC.

This rearrangement joins TRBV6-6 to TRBJ2-7; the match to TRBD1 covers 11 bases. From germline, CDR1 is MNHNY and CDR2 SVGAGI (reference sequence). This CDR3 has 15 residues. Losses at the gene ends were 6 bases for V and 3 bases for J; bases not matched to a gene: 7. The CDR3 region is CASSHGGTGGYEQYF. The CDR3 DNA reads TGTGCCAGCAGCCATGGAGGGACAGGGGGCTACGAGCAGTACTTC.

J is TRBJ2-7 and V is TRBV7-9; the D gene is possibly TRBD2 (7 bases). Looked up from germline, CDR1 is SEHNR and CDR2 is FQNEAQ (reference sequence). The CDR3 has 15 amino acids. Trimming removed 3 bases at V and 2 bases at J, with 14 bases between. For the CDR3, the DNA is TGTGCCAGCAGCTTCGGTGGAGGGGGGGCCTACGAGCAGTACTTC. This translates into CASSFGGGGAYEQYF. The full variable domain, its missing parts supplied by reference TRBV7-9 and TRBJ2-7, is DTGVSQNPRHKITKRGQNVTFRCDPISEHNRLYWYRQTLGQGPEFLTYFQNEAQLEKSRLLSDRFSAERPKGSFSTLEIQRTEQGDSAMYLCASSFGGGGAYEQYFGPGTRLTVT.

V is TRBV2 and J is TRBJ2-3; possible D gene TRBD1, 5 bases. The V gene's germline CDR1 is SNHLY and CDR2 FYNNEI. CDR3 length equals 15 residues. V was clipped by 2 bases and J by 7 bases, with 16 bases between them. The CDR3 reads CASSEHPSQGYTQYF. As DNA, the CDR3 is TGTGCCAGCAGTGAACACCCCTCCCAGGGCTATACGCAGTATTTT.

V and J are TRBV18 and TRBJ2-1; D uncertain. Germline assignment: CDR1 KGHSH and CDR2 LQKENI. V was clipped by 6 bases and J by 0 bases, with 18 bases between them. This CDR3 contains 17 residues. The CDR3 protein is CASSQSPQEYSYNEQFF. The DNA of the CDR3 is TGTGCCAGCTCGCAAAGCCCGCAGGAATACTCCTACAATGAGCAGTTCTTC.

This rearrangement joins TRBV29-1 to TRBJ1-2, with D perhaps TRBD1 (5 bases). Between the trimmed V and J ends, which lost 7 bases and 8 bases, there was a span of 14 bases. The CDR3 consists of 11 residues. In germline, CDR1 is SQVTM, CDR2 ANQGSEA. CDR3 in amino acids: CSGGTLTGYTF. The DNA for the CDR3 is TGCAGCGGGGGGACCCTGACCGGCTACACCTTC.

The chain has TRBV7-2 and TRBJ2-5; D remains unclear. CDR1 and CDR2 from the germline V gene are SGHTA and FQGNSA. Trimming shortened V by 2 bases and J by 4 bases, and 5 bases separated the two germline ends. The CDR3 contains 12 residues. The CDR3: CASSLNGETQYF. The CDR3 coding sequence is TGTGCCAGCAGCTTAAACGGAGAGACCCAGTACTTC.

The V gene is TRBV5-1, the J gene TRBJ2-5; D is ambiguous. Germline CDR1 SGHRS, CDR2 YFSETQ. The CDR3 is 14 residues long. Trimming took 0 bases from V and 6 from J, leaving 12 bases between them. The CDR3 is CASSLAVMLKTQYF. CDR3 in DNA: TGCGCCAGCAGCTTGGCTGTCATGCTTAAGACCCAGTACTTC.

V and J are TRBV9 and TRBJ2-7; 9 nucleotides align to TRBD2. The length of the CDR3 is 16 residues. Trimming removed 4 bases from V and 2 bases from J; junction bases left unmatched: 10. Germline CDR1 SGDLS, CDR2 YYNGEE. The CDR3 DNA reads as TGTGCCAGCAGCCCCCGAGGAGTAGCGGGGGCCTACGAGCAGTACTTC. Translation: CASSPRGVAGAYEQYF.

CDR3 nucleotides: TGCGCCAGCAGCCAAGATCTGATGAGGGGCTCGGAGACCCAGTACTTC. This codes for CASSQDLMRGSETQYF. The chain is built from TRBV4-3 and TRBJ2-5; either TRBD1 or TRBD2 may supply D (5 bases each). The CDR3 runs 16 residues. Germline V gives CDR1 LGHNA, CDR2 YSLEER. V was clipped by 0 bases and J by 5 bases, with 16 bases between them.

This rearrangement joins TRBV4-3 to TRBJ2-1; TRBD2 is a possible D gene (5 bases). Germline-derived CDR1 and CDR2 are LGHNA and YSLEER. V gave up 4 bases and J gave up 0 bases, with 10 bases separating them. This CDR3 is built from 15 residues. CDR3 loop: CASSLGGDSYNEQFF. The CDR3 coding sequence is TGCGCCAGCAGCCTTGGAGGAGACTCCTACAATGAGCAGTTCTTC.

The V call is TRBV29-1, the J call TRBJ1-1; D may be TRBD1 (6 bases). The CDR3 runs to 13 residues. The germline CDR1 and CDR2 sequences are SQVTM and ANQGSEA. As DNA, the CDR3 is TGCAGTGTTCAGGGGACCATGAACACTGAAGCTTTCTTT. This codes for CSVQGTMNTEAFF.

The chain joins TRBV5-6 to TRBJ1-6; D remains ambiguous. CDR3 size: 18 residues. Deletions cut 0 bases from V and 0 bases from J, with 13 bases between. The germline V gene has CDR1 SGHDT and CDR2 YYEEEE. This chain's CDR3 is CASSLAAGTYSYNSPLHF. CDR3 nucleotide sequence: TGTGCCAGCAGCTTGGCGGCGGGCACTTACTCCTATAATTCACCCCTCCACTTT.

J is TRBJ2-1 and V is TRBV5-4; D gene uncertain. Trimming cost V 0 bases and J 7 bases, with 5 bases left between them. In germline, CDR1 is SGHNT, CDR2 YYREEE (reference sequence). The CDR3 covers 12 residues. CDR3 amino acids: CASSLAVNEQFF. The DNA of the CDR3 is TGTGCCAGCAGCTTGGCCGTGAATGAGCAGTTCTTC.

The chain uses TRBV4-3 and TRBJ1-2; D may be TRBD1 (5 bases). Germline V gene sequence: CDR1 LGHNA, CDR2 YSLEER. The V end was cut by 0 bases, the J end by 0 bases, with 11 bases between. The CDR3 is 16 residues long. CDR3 region: CASSQDTGRTNYGYTF. DNA for the CDR3: TGCGCCAGCAGCCAAGATACAGGACGGACTAACTATGGCTACACCTTC.

The rearrangement uses TRBV4-3 and TRBJ2-5; D might be TRBD2 (5 bases). V was pared by 0 bases and J by 4 bases, with 18 bases between. The V gene's germline CDR1 is LGHNA and CDR2 YSLEER. CDR3 size: 17 residues. The CDR3: CASSQDRPGWGGETQYF. DNA for the CDR3: TGCGCCAGCAGCCAAGACCGGCCGGGGTGGGGTGGAGAGACCCAGTACTTC.

The CDR3 DNA sequence: TGCGCCAGCAGCTTAGTGGGGGGGGGTAATTCACCCCTCCACTTT. It is translated as CASSLVGGGNSPLHF. V usage is TRBV5-1 and J usage is TRBJ1-6, with D perhaps TRBD1 (5 bases). Germline-derived CDR1 and CDR2 are SGHRS and YFSETQ. The CDR3 has 15 amino acids. The V gene lost 2 bases and the J gene lost 6 bases, with 12 bases spanning the gap.

The J gene is TRBJ1-5, the V gene TRBV11-3; 7 positions agree with TRBD1. Germline V gene sequence: CDR1 SGHNT, CDR2 YENEEA. The CDR3 length is 15 residues. V was clipped by 2 bases and J by 3 bases; unmatched bases: 4. The CDR3 here is CASSLRQGFNQPQHF. As DNA, the CDR3 is TGTGCCAGCAGCTTAAGACAGGGCTTCAATCAGCCCCAGCATTTT. The whole variable domain, filled in from reference TRBV11-3 and TRBJ1-5, reads EAGVVQSPRYKIIEKKQPVAFWCNPISGHNTLYWYLQNLGQGPELLIRYENEEAVDDSQLPKDRFSAERLKGVDSTLKIQPAELGDSAVYLCASSLRQGFNQPQHFGDGTRLSIL.

This chain uses TRBV5-6 with TRBJ1-1; TRBD1 aligns across 10 bases. J gave up 0 bases and V 3 bases, and 2 bases lay outside the gene matches. The CDR3 contains 15 residues. CDR1 is SGHDT, CDR2 YYEEEE, per germline. CDR3 sequence reads: CASSSGQGMNTEAFF. CDR3 nucleotides: TGTGCCAGCAGCTCGGGACAGGGGATGAACACTGAAGCTTTCTTT.

V and J are TRBV5-5 and TRBJ2-1, with a weak D call TRBD2 (6 bases). The V end was cut by 4 bases, the J end by 1 base, with 15 bases between. The CDR3 sequence is 16 residues long. Germline loops: CDR1 SGHKS, CDR2 YYEKEE (reference sequence). The CDR3 region is CASSPLSGESYNEQFF. As DNA, the CDR3 is TGTGCCAGCAGCCCCCTTAGCGGCGAGTCCTACAATGAGCAGTTCTTC.

This clone has ten or more counts. The rearrangement joins TRBV11-2 to TRBJ1-2, with D possibly TRBD1 on 5 matching bases. Trimming shortened V by 2 bases and J by 4 bases, and 8 bases separated the two germline ends. The CDR3 runs 13 residues. Germline CDR1 SGHAT, CDR2 FQNNGV. For the CDR3, the DNA is TGTGCCAGCAGCTTACAGGGCCCCTATGGCTACACCTTC. It yields the protein CASSLQGPYGYTF.

Concerning this clone itself: Other nucleotide sequences in the sample specify the same CDR3. The chain employs TRBV9 and TRBJ2-5; 10 positions agree with TRBD2. The V gene's germline CDR1 is SGDLS and CDR2 YYNGEE. Germline trimming cut 1 base from V and 2 bases from J; bases unmatched to any gene: 2. The CDR3 has 15 residues. In DNA form, the CDR3 reads TGTGCCAGCAGCGTATCAGCGGGGGGGCAAGAGACCCAGTACTTC. Amino acid sequence: CASSVSAGGQETQYF.

The chain recombines TRBV5-4 with TRBJ2-7; possible D gene TRBD2, 6 bases. Trimming cost V 1 base and J 0 bases, with 17 bases left between them. This CDR3 region has 17 residues. Germline CDR1 reads SGHNT; CDR2 reads YYREEE (reference sequence). In nucleotides, the CDR3 is TGTGCCAGCAGCTTGTGGGGGTCCGGGACTGACTCCTACGAGCAGTACTTC. Translating gives CASSLWGSGTDSYEQYF.

In this sample, this clone turned up a few times. CDR3 sequence reads: CARTPGANYGYTF. CDR3 nucleotides: TGTGCCAGGACACCGGGAGCCAACTATGGCTACACCTTC. The chain couples TRBV19 to TRBJ1-2; D unresolved. V was pared by 9 bases and J by 2 bases, with 13 bases between. CDR3 length: 13 amino acids. The germline CDR1 and CDR2 sequences are LNHDA and SQIVND (reference sequence).

The gene calls are TRBV19 and TRBJ2-3; 7 bases fit TRBD1. The junction had 5 bases not matched to a gene; V was cut back by 0 bases and J by 5 bases. The germline CDR1 and CDR2 sequences are LNHDA and SQIVND (reference sequence). The CDR3 has 15 residues. CDR3 nucleotides: TGTGCCAGTAGTATAGAGCCCAGGGGGAGAGATACGCAGTATTTT. Amino acid sequence: CASSIEPRGRDTQYF.

As regards this clone: Germline is not matched at one junction end, which may reflect a read error. The J gene is TRBJ2-3, the V gene TRBV2, with TRBD2 matching over 9 bases. This CDR3 comprises 11 residues. Looked up from germline, CDR1 is SNHLY and CDR2 is FYNNEI. CDR3 protein: CASSRLAGTLF. The CDR3 coding sequence is TGTGCCAGCAGTCGCCTAGCGGGGACCCTGTTT.